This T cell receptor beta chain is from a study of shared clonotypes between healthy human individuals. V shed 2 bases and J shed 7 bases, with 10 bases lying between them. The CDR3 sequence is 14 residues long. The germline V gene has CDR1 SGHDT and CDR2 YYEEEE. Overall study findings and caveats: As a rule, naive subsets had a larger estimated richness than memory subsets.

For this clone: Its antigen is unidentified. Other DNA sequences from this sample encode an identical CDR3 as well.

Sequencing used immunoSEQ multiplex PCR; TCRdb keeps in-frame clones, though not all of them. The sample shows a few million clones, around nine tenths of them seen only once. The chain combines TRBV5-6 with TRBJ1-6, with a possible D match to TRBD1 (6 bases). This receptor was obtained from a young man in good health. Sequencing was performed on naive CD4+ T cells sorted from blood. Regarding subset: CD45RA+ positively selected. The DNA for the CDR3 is TGTGCCAGCAGCTTCGGCAGGGGCAATTCACCCCTCCACTTT. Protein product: CASSFGRGNSPLHF.